Reported below is one TCR beta chain. CDR3 length: 15 amino acids. Trimming left V 4 bases short and J 9 bases short, with 16 bases between. From germline, CDR1 is SEHNR and CDR2 FQNEAQ (reference sequence). This entry is derived from a study of blood T cell repertoires in COVID-19. Study summary: Sites in the United States, Italy and Spain provided acute and convalescent COVID-19 samples. Sources were T cells, B-cell-depleted T cells, or PBMCs; the material itself was cDNA or gDNA.

Original processing notes: For nucleated cells, counts were estimated from reference gene primer amplification. Repertoires were generated with immunoSEQ multiplex PCR, while TCRdb's copy carries only in-frame clones and drops some. V, J and clone size derive from that table, while D and trimming were established from the DNA sequence. The sample records 60,000 to 80,000 clones, approximately 81% being singletons. The sample was peripheral blood. The gene calls are TRBV7-9 and TRBJ1-6; D is unclear. The TCR was taken from a man aged 50 to 59 with active COVID-19. The CDR3 spells CASSSFHEKTSPLHF. The CDR3 DNA sequence: TGTGCCAGCAGCTCCTTCCACGAGAAAACTTCACCCCTCCACTTT.